The 4 T cell receptor beta chains below all came from one sample that was sequenced in a study of cytomegalovirus exposure and HLA in healthy donors. The PCR made use of 60 Vbeta and 13 Jbeta primers. The table came from immunoSEQ multiplex PCR; TCRdb's copy has only in-frame clones and leaves some out. The sample contains about 95,000 clones, approximately 81% of which appear only once. Sequenced: PBMCs. The receptors come from a woman aged 70-85 years in good health and CMV-seropositive.

This clone has a single count. The V and J genes are TRBV6-5 and TRBJ2-1, with 12 bases aligning to TRBD2. Germline V gene data show CDR1 as MNHEY and CDR2 as SVGAGI. V gave up 4 bases and J gave up 1 base; unmatched junction bases: 2. This CDR3 contains 16 residues. CDR3 residues: CASSSTSGRSYNEQFF. DNA for the CDR3: TGTGCCAGCAGTTCGACTAGCGGGAGATCCTACAATGAGCAGTTCTTC.

The chain links TRBV14 to TRBJ2-4, with TRBD2 identical over 8 bases. This CDR3 is 16 amino acids long. V trimming: 0 bases; J trimming: 5 bases; junction bases outside the gene matches: 6. Germline V gene data show CDR1 as SGHDN and CDR2 as FVKESK. CDR3 region: CASSQDFPGGENIQYF. CDR3 in DNA: TGTGCCAGCAGCCAAGATTTCCCGGGAGGGGAAAACATTCAGTACTTC. Drawing the rest from reference TRBV14 and TRBJ2-4, the complete variable domain is EAGVTQFPSHSVIEKGQTVTLRCDPISGHDNLYWYRRVMGKEIKFLLHFVKESKQDESGMPNNRFLAERTGGTYSTLKVQPAELEDSGVYFCASSQDFPGGENIQYFGAGTRLSVL.

The chain recombines TRBV6-5 with TRBJ2-2, with no clear D. Germline V gene sequence: CDR1 MNHEY, CDR2 SVGAGI. V was trimmed by 7 bases and J by 2 bases, leaving 8 bases between them. The CDR3 covers 13 residues. For the CDR3, the DNA is TGTGCCAGCAACGACTTCAACACCGGGGAGCTGTTTTTT. This translates into CASNDFNTGELFF.

A few counts support this clone. The chain joins TRBV7-2 to TRBJ2-1; weak D call: TRBD2 (6 bases). The CDR3 sequence is 17 residues long. Trimming stripped 2 bases from V and 4 bases from J, with 18 bases between. CDR1 and CDR2 from the germline V gene are SGHTA and FQGNSA. The CDR3 coding sequence is TGTGCCAGCAGCTTAAGTGGGGGAAGTGGGGGGTACAATGAGCAGTTCTTC. Protein sequence: CASSLSGGSGGYNEQFF.